These 6 T cell receptor beta chains were sequenced from one sample in a study of blood T cell repertoires in COVID-19. This table comes from immunoSEQ multiplex PCR, and its TCRdb copy is limited to in-frame clones, with some not included. There are some 260,000 clones in the sample; 85% to 90% occur only once, and approximately 1.3% lies in the top ten. The material sequenced was peripheral blood. Every receptor here comes from a man older than 75 with acute or convalescent COVID-19.

The J gene is TRBJ2-3, the V gene TRBV4-2, with 11 bases aligning to TRBD1. Trimming removed 3 bases from V and 8 bases from J; junction bases left unmatched: 16. Germline CDR1 reads LGHNA; CDR2 reads YNFKEQ. The CDR3 runs 18 residues. Here the CDR3 reads CASSQGQGVRIVESTQYF. The DNA for the CDR3 is TGTGCCAGCAGCCAGGGACAGGGGGTCCGCATAGTTGAGAGTACGCAGTATTTT.

The V and J genes are TRBV5-1 and TRBJ2-5, with 10 bases fitting TRBD1. This CDR3 has 15 residues. The germline V gene encodes CDR1 SGHRS and CDR2 YFSETQ. Losses at the gene ends were 3 bases for V and 4 bases for J; bases not matched to a gene: 6. CDR3 bases: TGCGCCAGCAGCTCCTCCGGGACAGGGGCAGAGACCCAGTACTTC. Amino acid sequence: CASSSSGTGAETQYF. Together with reference TRBV5-1 and TRBJ2-5, the CDR3 gives the full variable domain: KAGVTQTPRYLIKTRGQQVTLSCSPISGHRSVSWYQQTPGQGLQFLFEYFSETQRNKGNFPGRFSGRQFSNSRSEMNVSTLELGDSALYLCASSSSGTGAETQYFGPGTRLLVL.

This rearrangement joins TRBV5-1 to TRBJ1-1; 8 bases map to TRBD1. The V gene's germline CDR1 is SGHRS and CDR2 YFSETQ. This CDR3 is built from 15 residues. The V and J ends lost 8 bases and 2 bases, in that order; junction bases with no gene match: 11. The DNA for the CDR3 is TGCGCCAGTTCATCTTGGACAGGGCCTAACACTGAAGCTTTCTTT. The encoded protein is CASSSWTGPNTEAFF.

This clone was seen a handful of times. This chain connects TRBV4-3 to TRBJ1-6; 10 bases match TRBD1. J was trimmed by 7 bases and V by 6 bases; bases with no gene match: 6. The germline CDR1 and CDR2 sequences are LGHNA and YSLEER. The CDR3 is 15 amino acids. The CDR3 nucleotides read TGCGCCAGCAGGGACAGGGGGGTCTGGAATTCACCCCTCCACTTT. Translation gives CASRDRGVWNSPLHF.

The chain employs TRBV7-2 and TRBJ2-1; a possible D gene is TRBD1 (6 bases). There are 17 residues in the CDR3. V lost 4 bases and J 6 bases, leaving 22 bases between the germline ends. The V gene's germline CDR1 is SGHTA and CDR2 FQGNSA. Here the CDR3 reads CASSYPLGAVNGNEQFF. For the CDR3, the DNA is TGTGCCAGCAGCTATCCCCTGGGGGCTGTGAACGGCAATGAGCAGTTCTTC.

J is TRBJ1-1 and V is TRBV25-1; 9 positions agree with TRBD1. CDR3 length: 14 residues. CDR1 and CDR2 from the germline V gene are MGHDK and SYGVNS. The J segment lost 1 base and the V segment lost 5 bases, leaving 2 bases of the junction unmatched. In nucleotides, the CDR3 is TGTGCCAGCAGTCAGACAGGGGGGAACACTGAAGCTTTCTTT. Amino acids: CASSQTGGNTEAFF.